Sequencing of this T cell receptor beta chain was carried out in a study of regulatory T cells in long-lasting Graves disease. In building TCR beta libraries, iRepertoire HTBI primers were used together with Arm-PCR of CDR3 regions. From the multiplex PCR reads, TCRdb called clonotypes with MiXCR, one entry per CDR3 protein. The repertoire holds roughly 380,000 distinct CDR3 sequences, with around 15% as singletons. There are many counts of this clonotype. As yet, its antigen is unknown. Study observations and caveats: Sample size, which was small, may have reduced accuracy.

Stated time point: newly diagnosed GD, antithyroid drugs for less than 3 months. The authors made the TCR library using RNA they extracted from PBMCs. The sample was also reused in another study, on T cells in Graves' hyperthyroidism and ophthalmopathy.

The sequence came from a middle-aged man with Graves disease. Sequenced material: peripheral blood mononuclear cells (PBMCs), taken at new diagnosis, from a patient treated with antithyroid drugs.

The CDR3 DNA reads as TGTGCCAGCAGTACCCCCGGGGGGAAAGAGACCCAGTACTTC. Translation gives CASSTPGGKETQYF. V usage is TRBV28 and J usage is TRBJ2-5, with TRBD2 matching over 7 bases. The length of the CDR3 is 14 residues. The V gene end was trimmed by 5 bases and the J gene end by 3 bases; junction bases not matched to a gene: 6. Germline assignment: CDR1 MDHEN and CDR2 SYDVKM.